What follows are 26 T cell receptor beta chains derived from one specimen sequenced in a study of response to subunit inactivated influenza vaccine. TCRdb reprocessed the RT-PCR reads with MiXCR, giving one entry per CDR3 protein. The sample carries 700,000 to 900,000 distinct CDR3 sequences, 21% recorded once. The sequencing used PBMCs from blood, collected roughly 5 days after vaccination. All receptors derive from a man over 45 who received an inactivated influenza vaccine.

V is TRBV3-1 and J is TRBJ1-2; D is ambiguous. CDR1 LGHDT and CDR2 YNNKEL come from the germline V gene (reference sequence). Trimming stripped 0 bases from V and 5 bases from J, with 13 bases between. The CDR3 length is 15 residues. The CDR3 DNA follows: TGTGCCAGCAGCCAAGATACAGCGCCGACATATGGCTACACCTTC. It codes for CASSQDTAPTYGYTF.

This chain links TRBV27 with TRBJ2-5; maybe TRBD1 (5 bases). Germline assignment: CDR1 MNHEY and CDR2 SMNVEV (reference sequence). The V gene lost 0 bases and the J gene lost 4 bases, with 15 bases spanning the gap. The CDR3 has 16 residues. The CDR3 DNA is TGTGCCAGCAGTTTATCGAGGCAGGGCGGTAGAGAGACCCAGTACTTC. Its translation is CASSLSRQGGRETQYF.

The V and J genes are TRBV29-1 and TRBJ2-1, with D possibly matching TRBD2 (5 bases). V was cut by 7 bases and J by 9 bases, with 16 bases left in between. Germline V gene data show CDR1 as SQVTM and CDR2 as ANQGSEA. The CDR3 has 12 residues. CDR3 protein: CSADIFAGEQFF. The CDR3 nucleotides are TGCAGCGCAGACATATTCGCGGGTGAGCAGTTCTTC.

With respect to this clonotype: Sequence at one end of the junction differs from germline and may be a read error. The chain is built from TRBV4-3 and TRBJ2-3; D tentatively reads TRBD1 or TRBD2 (7 bases each). Germline loops: CDR1 LGHNA, CDR2 YSLEER. The CDR3 runs to 14 residues. The DNA of the CDR3 is TGCACCAGCAGCCCAGGGGGGGCGGGAGATACGCAGTATTTT. Its protein product is CTSSPGGAGDTQYF.

The chain carries TRBV5-5 and TRBJ2-5; D remains ambiguous. The CDR3 covers 14 residues. Germline V gives CDR1 SGHKS, CDR2 YYEKEE (reference sequence). The ends were cut back, 0 bases at V and 0 bases at J, with 6 bases in the middle. Here the CDR3 reads CASSLGVYQETQYF. CDR3 DNA: TGTGCCAGCAGCTTGGGTGTCTACCAAGAGACCCAGTACTTC. Full variable domain (rest looked up from reference TRBV5-5 and TRBJ2-5): DAGVTQSPTHLIKTRGQQVTLRCSPISGHKSVSWYQQVLGQGPQFIFQYYEKEERGRGNFPDRFSARQFPNYSSELNVNALLLGDSALYLCASSLGVYQETQYFGPGTRLLVL.

The rearrangement uses TRBV4-2 and TRBJ2-1; TRBD1 matches 11 bases. After removal of 3 bases from V and 3 bases from J, the junction contained 7 bases not matched to a gene. The CDR3 totals 17 residues. Looked up from germline, CDR1 is LGHNA and CDR2 is YNFKEQ. The CDR3, as DNA: TGTGCCAGCAGCCATAATACCGGGACAGGGGGCTACAATGAGCAGTTCTTC. Amino acids: CASSHNTGTGGYNEQFF.

This clonotype was counted many times. Germline is not matched at one junction end, which may reflect a read error. The chain is built from TRBV7-9 and TRBJ1-1, with D perhaps TRBD1 (5 bases). The CDR3 is 17 amino acids. CDR1 and CDR2 (germline): SEHNR, FQNEAQ (reference sequence). The CDR3 coding sequence is TGTGCCAGCAGCTCGGGGCTCAGGGATCAGACGAACGCTGAAGCTTTCTTT. Translating gives CASSSGLRDQTNAEAFF.

With respect to this clonotype: At one end the junction does not follow the germline gene, possibly because of a read error. The chain has TRBV4-1 and TRBJ2-7, with D perhaps TRBD1 or TRBD2 (6 bases each). The CDR3 totals 15 residues. Per germline, CDR1 MGHRA and CDR2 YSYEKL. In DNA form, the CDR3 reads TGCGCCAGCAGTCAAGATAGGGGGGTCTACTACGAGCAGTGCTTC. It specifies CASSQDRGVYYEQCF.

J is TRBJ2-2 and V is TRBV12-3 or TRBV12-4; TRBD2 matches 10 bases. The CDR3 totals 21 residues. V trimming: 1 base; J trimming: 1 base; junction bases outside the gene matches: 15. The CDR3 region has the DNA TGTGCCAGCAGTTTAGTGGTGAGGGGCCTAGCGGGAGAAGGGAACACCGGGGAGCTGTTTTTT. This sequence encodes CASSLVVRGLAGEGNTGELFF.

There are a few counts of this clonotype. The gene calls are TRBV28 and TRBJ1-1; no clear D gene. V lost 2 bases to trimming and J lost 0 bases, with 13 bases between them. The CDR3 runs 16 residues. Germline-derived CDR1 and CDR2 are MDHEN and SYDVKM. CDR3 loop: CASSLRWGKMNTEAFF. CDR3 DNA sequence: TGTGCCAGCAGTTTACGATGGGGAAAGATGAACACTGAAGCTTTCTTT.

This clonotype occurred a few times. This sequence joins TRBV29-1 and TRBJ2-1, with TRBD1 identical over 8 bases. V shed 6 bases and J 13 bases; nucleotides not matched to a gene: 5. This CDR3 comprises 10 residues. The germline CDR1 and CDR2 sequences are SQVTM and ANQGSEA. This CDR3 is CSVDDRGQFF. The CDR3 DNA is TGCAGCGTCGACGACAGGGGCCAGTTCTTC.

The chain recombines TRBV24-1 with TRBJ2-1; 10 bases agree with TRBD1. Germline values: CDR1 KGHDR, CDR2 SFDVKD. V was pared by 4 bases and J by 7 bases, with 9 bases of the junction left unmatched. The CDR3 has 16 residues. CDR3 amino acids: CATSDTGTGAANEQFF. The CDR3 coding sequence is TGTGCCACCAGTGACACCGGGACAGGGGCCGCGAATGAGCAGTTCTTC.

The chain recombines TRBV12-3 or TRBV12-4 with TRBJ2-1; 7 nucleotides match TRBD2. Trimming at V came to 5 bases and at J to 4 bases, leaving 14 bases not matched to a gene. This CDR3 comprises 17 residues. The CDR3 nucleotides read TGTGCCAGCAGTCCGACGGGGGTAGCGGGCGTTTACAATGAGCAGTTCTTC. Its protein is CASSPTGVAGVYNEQFF.

This clonotype was seen only a few times. The rearrangement joins TRBV7-8 to TRBJ2-3; 7 positions agree with TRBD2. Germline CDR1 reads SGHVS; CDR2 reads FQNEAQ. V shed 5 bases and J 2 bases; nucleotides not matched to a gene: 10. The CDR3 consists of 16 residues. CDR3 sequence (DNA): TGTGCCAGCAGCCGAACCTGGGGACTATCCACAGATACGCAGTATTTT. Translated, it gives CASSRTWGLSTDTQYF.

This clonotype was counted ten times or more. The chain is built from TRBV11-2 and TRBJ2-2; TRBD2 is a possible D gene (6 bases). Looked up from germline, CDR1 is SGHAT and CDR2 is FQNNGV. CDR3 length: 17 residues. V was pared by 4 bases and J by 5 bases, with 20 bases between. CDR3 bases: TGTGCCAGCAGCTGGTTCGAGGTCGGGAGAGGGACCGGGGAGCTGTTTTTT. As protein: CASSWFEVGRGTGELFF.

The chain carries TRBV20-1 and TRBJ2-3; D is undetermined. Germline-derived CDR1 and CDR2 are DFQATT and SNEGSKA (reference sequence). V was pared by 1 base and J by 3 bases, with 11 bases between. This CDR3 has 14 residues. The CDR3: CSARAGRLTDTQYF. The DNA for the CDR3 is TGCAGTGCTAGAGCGGGCAGGTTGACAGATACGCAGTATTTT.

This clonotype was seen a few times. The rearrangement links TRBV20-1 to TRBJ2-1; D not certain. CDR1 and CDR2 from the germline V gene are DFQATT and SNEGSKA (reference sequence). V shed 6 bases and J shed 8 bases, with 17 bases lying between them. CDR3 length: 13 residues. This CDR3 is CSATSGYIHEQFF. The CDR3 coding sequence is TGCAGTGCAACCTCGGGTTATATCCATGAGCAGTTCTTC.

The chain joins TRBV18 to TRBJ2-2; D possibly corresponds to TRBD1 (6 bases). Trimming shortened V by 2 bases and J by 3 bases, and 10 bases separated the two germline ends. Germline CDR1 KGHSH, CDR2 LQKENI. The CDR3 loop spans 15 amino acids. The CDR3 reads CASSPRQADTGELFF. The CDR3 bases are TGTGCCAGCTCACCAAGACAGGCGGACACCGGGGAGCTGTTTTTT.

This clonotype was found a few times. The chain has TRBV5-1 and TRBJ2-3, with TRBD2 matching over 11 bases. The CDR3 consists of 15 residues. CDR1 SGHRS and CDR2 YFSETQ come from the germline V gene. V trimming: 3 bases; J trimming: 2 bases; junction bases outside the gene matches: 2. CDR3 sequence (DNA): TGCGCCAGCAGCTCTAGCGGGGGGAACACAGATACGCAGTATTTT. Residues: CASSSSGGNTDTQYF.

This clonotype turned up a few times. The chain links TRBV7-8 to TRBJ2-7; D assignment may be TRBD1 or TRBD2 (6 bases each). The CDR3 spans 15 residues. The germline gives CDR1 SGHVS, CDR2 FQNEAQ. V was clipped by 5 bases and J by 3 bases, with 17 bases between them. CDR3 DNA: TGTGCCAGCAGCCTGGGCGGAGGGGGGAACTACGAGCAGTACTTC. Its translation: CASSLGGGGNYEQYF.

The chain employs TRBV11-2 and TRBJ2-7, with 9 nucleotides matching TRBD1. Germline loops: CDR1 SGHAT, CDR2 FQNNGV. The J segment lost 6 bases and the V segment lost 4 bases, leaving 7 bases of the junction unmatched. The CDR3 extends over 14 amino acids. CDR3 loop: CASSSAGTGTEQYF. CDR3 in DNA: TGTGCCAGCAGCTCCGCCGGGACAGGGACCGAGCAGTACTTC.

The chain is built from TRBV29-1 and TRBJ2-3; D might be TRBD1 (7 bases). V was pared by 6 bases and J by 7 bases, with 20 bases between. The CDR3 is 14 amino acids. From germline, CDR1 is SQVTM and CDR2 ANQGSEA. In DNA form, the CDR3 reads TGCAGCGTAGCACAGGGGACTTCACAGAATACGCAGTATTTT. It is translated as CSVAQGTSQNTQYF.

This clonotype was found a few times. The V gene is TRBV28, the J gene TRBJ1-2; D gene uncertain. V was shortened by 3 bases and J by 4 bases, with 15 bases between the two germline ends. Germline V CDR1 and CDR2: MDHEN, SYDVKM. This CDR3 contains 15 residues. CDR3 amino acids: CASSFITAGFYGYTF. The CDR3 bases are TGTGCCAGCAGTTTTATCACAGCCGGTTTCTATGGCTACACCTTC.

This clonotype has more than one count but fewer than ten. Written as DNA, the CDR3 is TGCAGCGTTGAAAAGGGGGTCAACGAGCAGTACTTC. Encoded protein: CSVEKGVNEQYF. This chain connects TRBV29-1 to TRBJ2-7; a weak D match, TRBD1 (6 bases). This CDR3 region has 12 residues. CDR1 and CDR2 (germline): SQVTM, ANQGSEA. V shed 2 bases and J shed 5 bases, with 10 bases lying between them.

The J gene is TRBJ2-3, the V gene TRBV15, with 10 bases identical to TRBD2. CDR1 is LNHNV and CDR2 is YYDKDF in the germline V gene (reference sequence). After removal of 7 bases from V and 4 bases from J, the junction contained 8 bases not matched to a gene. The CDR3 sequence is 15 residues long. The CDR3 spells CATTPGTSDSDTQYF. As DNA, the CDR3 is TGTGCCACCACACCCGGGACTAGCGATTCAGATACGCAGTATTTT.

The rearrangement uses TRBV3-1 and TRBJ1-1; possible D gene TRBD1, 5 bases. CDR3 length: 15 residues. CDR1 and CDR2 (germline): LGHDT, YNNKEL (reference sequence). V was clipped by 2 bases and J by 2 bases, with 12 bases between them. The CDR3 region is CASSQPTDTNTEAFF. DNA of the CDR3: TGTGCCAGCAGCCAACCGACGGACACAAACACTGAAGCTTTCTTT.